This T cell receptor beta chain comes out of a study of T cell repertoires in cytomegalovirus infection. Note on this clonotype: The antigen remains unidentified.

The CDR3 loop spans 15 amino acids. Germline loops: CDR1 LNHNV, CDR2 YYDKDF (reference sequence). Trimming left V 2 bases short and J 1 base short, with 11 bases between. Using its own MiXCR run on the reads, TCRdb lists one record per CDR3 protein. The sample holds about 480,000 distinct CDR3 sequences, around 30% seen once. The V call is TRBV15, the J call TRBJ2-5, with D possibly being TRBD1 (6 bases). Sample: cultured PBMCs, taken from culture after CMV antigen stimulation. This TCR was sampled from a human donor in good health (CMV status not recorded). Some clones in this sample may be carry-over from other donors' samples. This chain's CDR3 is CATSRSRDTQETQYF. The CDR3 nucleotides read TGTGCCACCAGCAGAAGCCGGGACACCCAAGAGACCCAGTACTTC.